Listed below are T cell receptor beta chains from one sample, sequenced in a study of blood T cell repertoires in COVID-19. The table came from immunoSEQ multiplex PCR; TCRdb's copy has only in-frame clones and leaves some out. The repertoire holds some 120,000 clones, with more than 75% as singletons. The sample consisted of peripheral blood. The receptors stem from a woman in her 50s with acute or convalescent COVID-19. The CDR3 runs from the conserved cysteine through the conserved F or W. A D gene is named only where the DNA matches it firmly.

v_call,d_call,j_call,cdr3_aa
TRBV19,TRBD1,TRBJ1-1,CASSIGRGYTEAFF
TRBV24-1,TRBD2,TRBJ2-1,CATSLGRAGEQFF
TRBV12-3/TRBV12-4,TRBD1,TRBJ1-1,CASGEGAFEAFF
TRBV11-3,.,TRBJ1-2,CASSSLVGGGHGYTF
TRBV19,.,TRBJ1-5,CASMAGGPNQPQHF
TRBV20-1,.,TRBJ2-3,CSASTGERTDTQYF
TRBV30,.,TRBJ1-1,CAWSHQDEAFF
TRBV7-9,TRBD1,TRBJ2-2,CASALGQGESGELFF
TRBV7-2,.,TRBJ1-3,CASSLDRVSGNTIYF
TRBV18,TRBD1,TRBJ1-2,CASSPLTGDHNYGYTF
TRBV30,TRBD2,TRBJ2-3,CAESASGGDTQYF
TRBV5-4,.,TRBJ1-1,CASSSPAGENTEAFF
TRBV7-2,TRBD1,TRBJ2-5,CASSPDRGQETQYF
TRBV7-2,.,TRBJ2-7,CASSLAAGLEEQYF
TRBV19,.,TRBJ1-5,CASSMANSNQPQHF
TRBV7-3,.,TRBJ1-2,CASSLIGAKGRSGYTF
TRBV10-3,.,TRBJ1-1,CAISDGDFTEAFF
TRBV23-1,.,TRBJ1-5,CASSQGWRGRQPQHF
TRBV9,TRBD1,TRBJ1-5,CASSPRTGVGQPQHF
TRBV5-1,TRBD1,TRBJ1-6,CASAENRGLGSPLHF
TRBV19,TRBD1,TRBJ1-4,CASSSRDRGEKLFF
TRBV6-6,.,TRBJ1-2,CASSTESNYGYTF
TRBV19,.,TRBJ1-5,CASSIDNSRSIYSNQPQHF
TRBV30,TRBD2,TRBJ2-1,CALTSGSSYNEQFF
TRBV11-3,TRBD2,TRBJ2-1,CASSFKRGVDNEQFF
TRBV7-9,TRBD2,TRBJ2-3,CASSPGWTSGTDTQYF
TRBV5-1,.,TRBJ2-4,CASSLAPGEAKNIQYF
TRBV19,.,TRBJ1-2,CASSMFGRLSYGYTF
TRBV12-5,.,TRBJ2-6,CASAPSGANVLTF
TRBV9,TRBD1,TRBJ1-3,CASSLTTGTGNTIYF
TRBV7-8,TRBD1,TRBJ1-1,CASSWTGLSEAFF
TRBV6-5,.,TRBJ1-6,CASSYEGRNSPLHF
TRBV20-1,.,TRBJ2-5,CSAQAVETQYF
TRBV10-3,.,TRBJ2-7,CAIRGDFSYEQYF
TRBV28,.,TRBJ2-1,CASSPPGYSYNEQFF
TRBV7-2,TRBD1,TRBJ1-5,CASSSGTGKQPQHF
TRBV7-9,TRBD2,TRBJ2-7,CASSSGLAHSYEQYF
TRBV18,.,TRBJ1-1,CASSPMEGIRTEAFF
TRBV11-2,TRBD2,TRBJ2-1,CASSLTSGKVEQFF